In its sample, the clone carrying this TCR beta chain was seen many times. Its cognate antigen is unknown. The data were taken from a study of early T cells in non-severe SARS-CoV-2 infection. Study at large: Chains from this unsorted whole-blood bulk RNA could not be paired.

Attachment of unique molecular identifiers to individual cDNA molecules was performed. TCRdb used MiXCR to reprocess the 5' RACE reads, holding one entry per CDR3 protein. The sample lists tens of thousands of distinct CDR3 sequences; around 5.6% were seen once. The CDR3 is 15 amino acids. CDR1 and CDR2 (germline): LGHDT, YNNKEL (reference sequence). The V end lost 5 bases, the J end lost 3 bases, and 14 bases lay between the germline ends. General study findings and limits: Anti-spike CD8 responses were favored in VDJdb matching, and private and CD4 specificities were missed.

This rearrangement joins TRBV3-1 to TRBJ1-5; possible D gene TRBD1, 5 bases. The sample taken for sequencing was whole blood. This TCR came from an adult who was a healthcare worker with PCR-confirmed SARS-CoV-2 infection or an uninfected control (not recorded which). CDR3 nucleotide sequence: TGTGCCAGCAGCGAGGGGCAGGGTTCCAATCAGCCCCAGCATTTT. Encoded protein: CASSEGQGSNQPQHF.